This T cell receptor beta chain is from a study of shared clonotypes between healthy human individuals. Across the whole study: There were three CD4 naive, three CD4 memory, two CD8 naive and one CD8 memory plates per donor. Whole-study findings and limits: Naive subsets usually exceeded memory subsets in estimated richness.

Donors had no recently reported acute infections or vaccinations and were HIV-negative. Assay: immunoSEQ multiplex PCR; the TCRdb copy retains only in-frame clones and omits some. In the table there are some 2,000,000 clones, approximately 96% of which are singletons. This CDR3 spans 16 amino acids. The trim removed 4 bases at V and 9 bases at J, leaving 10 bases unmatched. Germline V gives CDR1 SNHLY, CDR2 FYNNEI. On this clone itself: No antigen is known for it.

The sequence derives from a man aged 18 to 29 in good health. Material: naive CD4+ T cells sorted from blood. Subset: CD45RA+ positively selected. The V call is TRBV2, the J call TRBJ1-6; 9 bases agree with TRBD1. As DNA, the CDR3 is TGTGCCAGCAGTGTCAATGGGGACAGGGCGGGTTCACCCCTCCACTTT. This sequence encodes CASSVNGDRAGSPLHF.